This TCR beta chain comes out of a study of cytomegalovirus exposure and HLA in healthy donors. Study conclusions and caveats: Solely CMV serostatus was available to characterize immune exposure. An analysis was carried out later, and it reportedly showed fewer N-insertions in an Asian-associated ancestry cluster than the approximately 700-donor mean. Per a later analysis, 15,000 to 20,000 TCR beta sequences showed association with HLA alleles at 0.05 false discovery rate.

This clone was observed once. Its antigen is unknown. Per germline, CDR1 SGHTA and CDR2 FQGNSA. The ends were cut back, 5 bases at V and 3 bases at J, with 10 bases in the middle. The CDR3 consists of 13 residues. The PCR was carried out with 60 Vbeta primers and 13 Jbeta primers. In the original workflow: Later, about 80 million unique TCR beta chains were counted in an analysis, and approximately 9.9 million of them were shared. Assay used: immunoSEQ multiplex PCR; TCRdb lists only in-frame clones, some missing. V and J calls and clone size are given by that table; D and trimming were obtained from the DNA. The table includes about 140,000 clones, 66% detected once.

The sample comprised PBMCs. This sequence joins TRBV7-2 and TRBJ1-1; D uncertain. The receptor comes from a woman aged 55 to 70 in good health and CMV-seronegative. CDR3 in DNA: TGTGCCAGCAGCCACTCGAGGGACACTGAAGCTTTCTTT. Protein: CASSHSRDTEAFF.